A single sample gave rise to the 24 T cell receptor beta chains below, sequenced in a study of T cell clonality in common variable immunodeficiency (dated by TCRdb to the mid-2010s). Library preparation employed the immunoSEQ multiplex PCR assay. In TCRdb, the immuneACCESS table is reduced to in-frame sequences with V and J assigned. These tables do not hold every clone; where another copy was compared, an unresolved V gene accounts for under half, and the others remain unexplained. The data for this sample show tens of thousands of clones, each detected more than once. 2% to 2.5% of the sample rests with the top ten. Sequenced input: peripheral blood mononuclear cells. Receptors were obtained from a person aged 18 to 75 in good health.

This clone was found many times. Partial CDR3 DNA: TGCGCCAGCCACAACGGGGAGGGCGAGGAGCCC. Translated, it gives CASHNGEGEEP. The full CDR3 reads CASHNGEGEEPQHF. The chain carries TRBV5-1 and TRBJ1-5; D is ambiguous. The CDR3 end falls 3 residues outside the read, so it is completed with the germline J gene. V lost 7 bases to trimming and J lost 8 bases, with 19 bases between them. The CDR3 has 14 residues. CDR1 is SGHRS, CDR2 YFSETQ, per germline. Full variable domain (missing parts from reference TRBV5-1 and TRBJ1-5): KAGVTQTPRYLIKTRGQQVTLSCSPISGHRSVSWYQQTPGQGLQFLFEYFSETQRNKGNFPGRFSGRQFSNSRSEMNVSTLELGDSALYLCASHNGEGEEPQHFGDGTRLSIL.

This clone was detected many times. The read ends 3 residues before the CDR3 terminus; that terminus is restored from the germline J gene. The chain has TRBV5-1 and TRBJ1-2, with D hard to call. V was shortened by 2 bases and J by 2 bases, with 13 bases between the two germline ends. The germline V gene has CDR1 SGHRS and CDR2 YFSETQ. This CDR3 has 15 amino acids. The covered CDR3 bases are TGCGCCAGCAGCTTAGCCCTTGGCGGAAACTATGGC. It encodes CASSLALGGNYG. Given in full, the CDR3 is CASSLALGGNYGYTF.

This clone was picked up many times. The read ends 3 residues early relative to the CDR3; the germline J gene fills the gap. The chain recombines TRBV2 with TRBJ2-1, with D perhaps matching TRBD1 (7 bases). Per the germline V gene, CDR1 is SNHLY and CDR2 is FYNNEI. V was shortened by 6 bases and J by 4 bases, with 16 bases between the two germline ends. This CDR3 contains 15 residues. The CDR3 DNA, read in part, is TGTGCCAGCAGCCTTGAGGAGGGGGCTTACAATGAG. It specifies CASSLEEGAYNE. The entire CDR3 protein is CASSLEEGAYNEQFF.

This clone showed up many times. This CDR3 is CAWSITGLAGGPTPSYNEQFF. CDR3 DNA (partial): TGTGCCTGGAGTATCACAGGACTAGCGGGGGGCCCAACCCCCTCTTACAATGAG. The genes are TRBV30 and TRBJ2-1; 14 bases align to TRBD2. The CDR3 end is not reached by the read, which stops 3 residues before it; the germline J gene fills it in. The CDR3 runs 21 residues. V was pared by 2 bases and J by 4 bases, with 19 bases of the junction left unmatched. Germline V gene lookup returns CDR1 GTSNPN and CDR2 SVGIG (reference sequence).

This clone was picked up a small number of times. Read coverage stops 3 residues before the CDR3 terminus; the germline J gene supplies the remainder. The J gene is TRBJ1-3, the V gene TRBV6-1; the D is unclear. This CDR3 has 14 residues. The V end was cut by 0 bases, the J end by 4 bases, with 7 bases between. Germline V CDR1 and CDR2: MNHNS, SASEGT. The CDR3 reads CASSEALGGNTIYF. The CDR3 bases that were read are TGTGCCAGCAGTGAAGCGCTGGGCGGAAACACC.

This clone was observed many times. The read ends 3 residues early relative to the CDR3; the germline J gene fills the gap. V gene TRBV20-1 combines with J gene TRBJ1-4; 7 bases are a match to TRBD1. After removal of 4 bases from V and 6 bases from J, the junction contained 5 bases not matched to a gene. This CDR3 spans 13 amino acids. The germline V gene has CDR1 DFQATT and CDR2 SNEGSKA (reference sequence). CDR3 sequence reads: CSATQGGDEKLFF. The sequenced CDR3 bases are TGCAGTGCTACCCAGGGGGGTGATGAAAAA.

This clone came up many times. The read stops 3 residues short of the end of the CDR3; the missing end is completed from the germline J gene. The chain combines TRBV5-1 with TRBJ2-3; the D gene is possibly TRBD2 (6 bases). The germline V gene encodes CDR1 SGHRS and CDR2 YFSETQ. V was pared by 4 bases and J by 2 bases, with 11 bases between. This CDR3 spans 14 amino acids. The CDR3 bases that were read are TGCGCCAGCAGCCCTGGGACTGCCACAGATACG. Its protein is CASSPGTATDT. The CDR3 in full is CASSPGTATDTQYF.

The sample holds many counts of this clone. The read stops 3 residues short of the end of the CDR3; the missing end is completed from the germline J gene. This chain uses TRBV28 with TRBJ2-7; TRBD1 agrees at 11 bases. J gave up 4 bases and V 4 bases, and 3 bases lay outside the gene matches. The CDR3 has 14 amino acids. Germline V gene lookup returns CDR1 MDHEN and CDR2 SYDVKM. The CDR3 loop is CASSYWDRGYEQYF. CDR3 DNA (partial): TGTGCCAGCAGTTACTGGGACAGGGGGTACGAG.

The table lists this clone with many counts. The read ends 3 residues before the CDR3 terminus; that terminus is restored from the germline J gene. The genes are TRBV6-1 and TRBJ2-5; D unresolved. From germline, CDR1 is MNHNS and CDR2 SASEGT. With 4 bases removed from V and 2 bases from J, the gap between germline ends came to 11 bases. The length of the CDR3 is 14 residues. This chain's CDR3 is CASSGQVGQETQYF. The covered CDR3 bases are TGTGCCAGCAGTGGGCAGGTCGGTCAAGAGACC.

This clone was detected ten times or more. With the read ending 3 residues before the CDR3 end, the germline J gene is used to fill in that end. This chain joins TRBV2 and TRBJ1-4; D may be TRBD1 (5 bases). The CDR3 extends over 13 amino acids. Trimming shortened V by 3 bases and J by 10 bases, and 12 bases separated the two germline ends. Germline V CDR1 and CDR2: SNHLY, FYNNEI. The covered CDR3 bases are TGTGCCAGCAGTGAGGCCGGGACTCCAAAA. Its translation is CASSEAGTPK. The CDR3 reads in full as CASSEAGTPKLFF.

In this sample, this clone turned up a few times. Relative to the germline gene, one junction end is altered; a read error may explain this. The read finishes 3 residues shy of the CDR3 end, and the germline J gene is used to complete it. This chain links TRBV19 with TRBJ1-2, with TRBD1 matching 8 bases. CDR1 is LNHDA and CDR2 is SQIVND in the germline V gene (reference sequence). CDR3 length: 14 amino acids. CDR3 sequence: CASNIPGQVSDYTF. Incomplete CDR3 DNA: TGTGCCAGTAATATACCGGGACAGGTCTCCGAC.

This clone was picked up many times. The CDR3 bases that were read are TGTGCCAGCCGACTTCTTCACGAG. Amino acids: CASRLLHE. The whole CDR3 protein reads CASRLLHEQYF. The chain recombines TRBV28 with TRBJ2-7; D is uncertain. The DNA ends 3 residues before the CDR3 does, and the rest of the CDR3 is filled in from the germline J gene. This CDR3 contains 11 residues. CDR1 and CDR2 (germline): MDHEN, SYDVKM. V lost 8 bases and J lost 5, with 10 bases in between.

This clone was found many times. The CDR3 end falls 3 residues outside the read, so it is completed with the germline J gene. The chain employs TRBV30 and TRBJ2-1; weak D call: TRBD2 (5 bases). V gave up 5 bases and J gave up 5 bases, with 13 bases separating them. Germline V gene sequence: CDR1 GTSNPN, CDR2 SVGIG (reference sequence). The CDR3 length is 13 residues. The sequenced CDR3 bases are TGTGCCTGGGGACTCGGCAGCAACAATGAG. Encoded protein: CAWGLGSNNE. The entire CDR3 protein reads CAWGLGSNNEQFF.

In its sample, this clone was seen a few times. Read data end 3 residues before the CDR3 end; the end is taken from the germline J gene. The chain has TRBV5-4 and TRBJ2-7; maybe TRBD2 (6 bases). The CDR3 is made up of 15 amino acids. Germline V CDR1 and CDR2: SGHNT, YYREEE (reference sequence). Trimming took off 3 bases at V and 0 bases at J, with 13 bases between the two ends. This CDR3 reads CASSSTGLSSYEQYF. The CDR3 bases that were read are TGTGCCAGCAGCTCGACGGGACTGAGCTCCTACGAG.

This CDR3 reads CASSEGPGANVLTF. The sequenced part of the CDR3 DNA is TGTGCCAGCAGTGAAGGGCCTGGGGCCAACGTC. J is TRBJ2-6 and V is TRBV6-1; no firm D call. The read terminates 3 residues ahead of where the CDR3 ends, so the germline J gene completes it. Germline CDR1 is MNHNS and CDR2 is SASEGT. V shed 1 base and J shed 2 bases, with 3 bases lying between them. This CDR3 comprises 14 residues.

This clone appeared a few times. The CDR3 end lies 3 residues beyond the end of the read and is filled in from the germline J gene. This chain links TRBV20-1 with TRBJ1-1; possibly TRBD1 for D (6 bases). CDR1 and CDR2 (germline): DFQATT, SNEGSKA (reference sequence). This CDR3 spans 11 amino acids. CDR3 amino acids: CSAQGQNEAFF. Incomplete CDR3 DNA: TGCAGTGCCCAGGGACAAAACGAA.

This clone turned up a few times. The read gets to within 3 residues of the CDR3 end, and the germline J gene fills in the rest. This chain uses TRBV7-9 with TRBJ1-1; 7 bases agree with TRBD1. Germline V gene sequence: CDR1 SEHNR, CDR2 FQNEAQ (reference sequence). This CDR3 contains 14 residues. V gave up 5 bases and J gave up 4 bases; unmatched junction bases: 7. CDR3: CASSIQGVSTEAFF. CDR3 DNA (partial): TGTGCCAGCAGCATCCAGGGGGTGAGCACTGAA.

Regarding this clone: Sequencing ends 3 residues short of the CDR3 end; the germline J gene provides the rest. The genes are TRBV30 and TRBJ1-2, with 8 bases fitting TRBD1. The CDR3 totals 12 residues. Germline V gives CDR1 GTSNPN, CDR2 SVGIG (reference sequence). The part of the CDR3 DNA that was read is TGTGCCTGCGGACAGGGAGGAGATACC. This codes for CACGQGGDT. The full-length CDR3 reads as CACGQGGDTYTF.

This clone was seen at least ten times. The CDR3 goes on 3 residues after the read ends, and that part is filled in from the germline J gene. The rearrangement links TRBV5-1 to TRBJ1-2; 12 bases are a match to TRBD1. Losses at the gene ends were 7 bases for V and 7 bases for J; bases not matched to a gene: 17. From germline, CDR1 is SGHRS and CDR2 YFSETQ. The CDR3 covers 17 residues. CDR3 DNA, as far as it was read: TGCGCCAGCGAATCGGAGCCTACCGGGACAGGGGGCTCTGGC. This sequence encodes CASESEPTGTGGSG. The entire CDR3 protein reads CASESEPTGTGGSGYTF.

This clone has ten or more counts. The sequence runs out 3 residues before the end of the CDR3; the remainder is reconstructed from the germline J gene. This chain links TRBV5-1 with TRBJ2-5; D perhaps matches TRBD1 (5 bases). The CDR3 extends over 14 amino acids. The V and J ends lost 3 bases and 1 base respectively, with 10 bases between them. The germline V gene encodes CDR1 SGHRS and CDR2 YFSETQ. CDR3 in amino acids: CASSWKTVQETQYF. CDR3 bases read: TGCGCCAGCAGCTGGAAGACAGTCCAAGAGACC.

Ten or more counts support this clone. The CDR3 end falls 3 residues outside the read, so it is completed with the germline J gene. V usage is TRBV5-1 and J usage is TRBJ2-2, with D tentatively TRBD1 (5 bases). Looked up from germline, CDR1 is SGHRS and CDR2 is YFSETQ. V lost 2 bases to trimming and J lost 8 bases, with 13 bases between them. The CDR3 spans 14 residues. The CDR3 loop is CASSFRYQGGELFF. CDR3 DNA, as far as it was read: TGCGCCAGCAGCTTCAGGTACCAGGGAGGGGAG. Variable domain in full (rest from reference TRBV5-1 and TRBJ2-2): KAGVTQTPRYLIKTRGQQVTLSCSPISGHRSVSWYQQTPGQGLQFLFEYFSETQRNKGNFPGRFSGRQFSNSRSEMNVSTLELGDSALYLCASSFRYQGGELFFGEGSRLTVL.

There are many counts of this clone. Coverage ceases 3 residues before the CDR3 finishes, and the germline J gene fills in the end. This chain uses TRBV20-1 with TRBJ1-5, with D possibly TRBD1 on 5 matching bases. The V gene's germline CDR1 is DFQATT and CDR2 SNEGSKA (reference sequence). CDR3 size: 17 residues. V was shortened by 5 bases and J by 0 bases, with 20 bases between the two germline ends. Here the CDR3 reads CSAVPRTPDPSNQPQHF. CDR3 DNA (partial): TGCAGTGCTGTACCCCGGACACCCGATCCTAGCAATCAGCCC.

This clone was seen a handful of times. The CDR3 extends 3 residues past the end of the read, so its final part is completed from the germline J gene. The chain links TRBV11-2 to TRBJ2-1, with a tentative D call TRBD2 (5 bases). CDR3 length: 14 amino acids. Germline CDR1 is SGHAT and CDR2 is FQNNGV. V shed 4 bases and J shed 4 bases, with 11 bases lying between them. The CDR3: CASSSGWGYNEQFF. The DNA read from the CDR3 is TGTGCCAGCAGCTCGGGGTGGGGTTACAATGAG.

Regarding this clone: Read data end 3 residues before the CDR3 end; the end is taken from the germline J gene. This chain uses TRBV7-8 with TRBJ2-7; 7 bases map to TRBD2. Germline CDR1 SGHVS, CDR2 FQNEAQ. J gave up 2 bases and V 3 bases, and 4 bases lay outside the gene matches. This CDR3 is built from 14 residues. This chain's CDR3 is CASSFLAAPYEQYF. The sequenced part of the CDR3 DNA is TGTGCCAGCAGCTTTCTAGCGGCACCCTACGAG.